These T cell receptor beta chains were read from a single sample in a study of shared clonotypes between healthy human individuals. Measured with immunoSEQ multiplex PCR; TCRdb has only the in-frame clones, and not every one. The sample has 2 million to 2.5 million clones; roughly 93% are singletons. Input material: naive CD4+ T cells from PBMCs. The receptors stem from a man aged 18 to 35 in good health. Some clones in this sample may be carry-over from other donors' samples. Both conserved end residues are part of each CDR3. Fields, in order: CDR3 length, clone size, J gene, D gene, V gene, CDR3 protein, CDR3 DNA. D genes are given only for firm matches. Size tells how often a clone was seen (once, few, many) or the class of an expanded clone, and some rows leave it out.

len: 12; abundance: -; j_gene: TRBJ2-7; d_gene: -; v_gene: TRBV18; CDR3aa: CASSPEGGEQYF; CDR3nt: TGTGCCAGCTCACCTGAAGGGGGGGAGCAGTACTTC
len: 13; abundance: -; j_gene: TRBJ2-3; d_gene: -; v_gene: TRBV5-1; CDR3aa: CASGGGSTDTQYF; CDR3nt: TGCGCCAGTGGGGGCGGCAGCACAGATACGCAGTATTTT
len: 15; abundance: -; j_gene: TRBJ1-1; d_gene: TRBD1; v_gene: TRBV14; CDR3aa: CASSQQGALSTEAFF; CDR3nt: TGTGCCAGCAGCCAACAGGGGGCTCTGAGTACTGAAGCTTTCTTT
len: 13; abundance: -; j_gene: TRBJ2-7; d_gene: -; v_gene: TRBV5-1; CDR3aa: CASSLTLRSTAYF; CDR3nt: TGCGCCAGCAGCTTGACCCTAAGATCCACCGCGTACTTC
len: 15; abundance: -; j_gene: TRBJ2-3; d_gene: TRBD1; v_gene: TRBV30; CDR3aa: CAWSRQGISTDTQYF; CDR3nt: TGTGCCTGGAGTAGACAGGGGATAAGCACAGATACGCAGTATTTT
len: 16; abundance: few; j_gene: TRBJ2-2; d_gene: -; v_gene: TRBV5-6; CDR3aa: CASSQIQGTNAEVLFF; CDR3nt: TGTGCCAGCAGTCAAATACAGGGGACTAACGCCGAAGTGCTGTTTTTT
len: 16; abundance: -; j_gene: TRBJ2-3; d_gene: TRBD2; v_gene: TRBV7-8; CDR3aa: CASSLVAGGITDTQYF; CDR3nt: TGTGCCAGCAGCTTAGTGGCGGGAGGCATTACAGATACGCAGTATTTT
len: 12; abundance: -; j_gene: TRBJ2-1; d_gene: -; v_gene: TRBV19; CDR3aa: CASGSGYNEQFF; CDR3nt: TGTGCCAGTGGGTCGGGATACAATGAGCAGTTCTTC
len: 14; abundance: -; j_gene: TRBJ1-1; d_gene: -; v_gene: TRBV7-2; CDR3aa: CASSLDHGLTEAFF; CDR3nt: TGTGCCAGCAGCTTAGATCACGGTCTAACTGAAGCTTTCTTT
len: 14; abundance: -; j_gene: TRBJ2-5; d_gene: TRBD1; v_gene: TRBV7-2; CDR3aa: CASSLNRGAETQYF; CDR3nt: TGTGCCAGCAGTTTAAACAGGGGCGCGGAGACCCAGTACTTC